These 8 T cell receptor beta chains were all obtained from the same sample, sequenced in a study of T cell repertoires in cytomegalovirus infection. These receptors' targets are unknown. TCRdb redid the calling of the reads with MiXCR, one entry per CDR3 protein. This sample has about 920,000 distinct CDR3 sequences, with more than 25% found just once. Source: cultured CD8+ T cells from PBMCs, taken from culture after CMV antigen stimulation. The source of these receptors is a human donor in good health (CMV status not recorded). Some clones in this sample may be carry-over from other donors' samples.

This clonotype was counted only a few times. The V call is TRBV7-9, the J call TRBJ2-5; D perhaps matches TRBD1 (5 bases). In germline, CDR1 is SEHNR, CDR2 FQNEAQ (reference sequence). Trimming shortened V by 4 bases and J by 2 bases, and 14 bases separated the two germline ends. This CDR3 comprises 15 residues. CDR3 protein: CASSSTERTQETQYF. The CDR3 DNA sequence: TGTGCCAGCAGCTCCACGGAAAGGACACAAGAGACCCAGTACTTC.

This chain connects TRBV9 to TRBJ1-6, with 7 bases that match TRBD1. V lost 6 bases and J lost 7; bases outside the gene matches: 13. The CDR3 extends over 16 amino acids. Germline CDR1 SGDLS, CDR2 YYNGEE. The CDR3 region has the DNA TGTGCCAGCACCCCTTACTTGGGGACAGAAAATTCACCCCTCCACTTT. Protein product: CASTPYLGTENSPLHF.

This clonotype has at least ten counts. J is TRBJ2-2 and V is TRBV7-9, with 7 bases that match TRBD1. The V and J ends lost 5 bases and 4 bases, in that order; junction bases with no gene match: 19. CDR1 and CDR2 (germline): SEHNR, FQNEAQ (reference sequence). The CDR3 length is 19 residues. CDR3 nucleotide sequence: TGTGCCAGCAGCCTATCAATCCACCGACAGGGTTGGGGCACCGGGGAGCTGTTTTTT. This sequence encodes CASSLSIHRQGWGTGELFF.

The J gene is TRBJ1-5, the V gene TRBV6-2 or TRBV6-3, with 9 bases fitting TRBD1. The CDR3 totals 15 residues. CDR1 MNHEY and CDR2 SVGEGT come from the germline V gene. Unmatched junction bases numbered 12, after V lost 6 bases and J lost 9 bases. The CDR3 sequence: CASSEPGQGAWPQHF. CDR3 in DNA: TGTGCCAGCAGCGAGCCGGGACAGGGTGCATGGCCCCAGCATTTT.

This clonotype has a handful of counts. This chain joins TRBV19 and TRBJ1-5, with a possible D match to TRBD1 (5 bases). Germline V CDR1 and CDR2: LNHDA, SQIVND (reference sequence). The CDR3 has 15 residues. V dropped 4 bases and J dropped 4 bases, with 14 bases sitting between them. The DNA of the CDR3 is TGTGCCAGTAGTACGGGCCCGGGGGGTAATCAGCCCCAGCATTTT. It yields the protein CASSTGPGGNQPQHF.

The chain recombines TRBV10-2 with TRBJ1-5; D possibly corresponds to TRBD1 (5 bases). CDR1 WSHSY and CDR2 SAAADI come from the germline V gene. CDR3 length: 16 amino acids. Trimming stripped 0 bases from V and 2 bases from J, with 11 bases between. Here the CDR3 reads CASSESNRGGNQPQHF. The CDR3 DNA is TGCGCCAGCAGTGAGTCGAACAGAGGGGGCAATCAGCCCCAGCATTTT.

This clonotype was seen more than once but under ten times. This sequence joins TRBV14 and TRBJ2-6; D is tentatively TRBD1 or TRBD2 (5 bases each). The germline V gene encodes CDR1 SGHDN and CDR2 FVKESK. This CDR3 comprises 17 residues. Deletions cut 0 bases from V and 0 bases from J, with 9 bases between. CDR3 DNA sequence: TGTGCCAGCAGCCAAGATTGGGGGTCCTCTGGGGCCAACGTCCTGACTTTC. Protein: CASSQDWGSSGANVLTF.

This clonotype was picked up a small number of times. V and J are TRBV7-2 and TRBJ2-7; D is unresolved. V was shortened by 3 bases and J by 4 bases, with 10 bases between the two germline ends. CDR1 and CDR2 (germline): SGHTA, FQGNSA. There are 13 residues in the CDR3. In DNA, the CDR3 is TGTGCCAGCAGCTTTTGGGAAAGGTACGAGCAGTACTTC. Protein sequence: CASSFWERYEQYF.